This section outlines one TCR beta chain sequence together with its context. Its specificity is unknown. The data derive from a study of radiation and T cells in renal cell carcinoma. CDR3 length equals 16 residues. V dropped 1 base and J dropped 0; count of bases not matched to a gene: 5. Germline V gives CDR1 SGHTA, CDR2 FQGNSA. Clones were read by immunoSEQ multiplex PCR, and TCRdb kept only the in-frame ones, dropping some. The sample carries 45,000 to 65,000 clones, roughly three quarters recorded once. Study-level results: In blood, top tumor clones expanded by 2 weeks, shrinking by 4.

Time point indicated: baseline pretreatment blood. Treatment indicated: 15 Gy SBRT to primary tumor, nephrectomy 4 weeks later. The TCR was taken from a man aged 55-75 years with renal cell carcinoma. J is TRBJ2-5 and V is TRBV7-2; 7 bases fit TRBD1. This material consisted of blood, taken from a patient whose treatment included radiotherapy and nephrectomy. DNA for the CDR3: TGTGCCAGCAGCTTAGGAGGGGGCGCCAACCAAGAGACCCAGTACTTC. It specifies CASSLGGGANQETQYF.